The sample holds one count of the clone carrying this TCR beta chain. Its antigen is as yet unknown. TCRdb's table, derived via immunoSEQ multiplex PCR, lists solely in-frame clones and lacks some. The sample has more than 60,000 clones; around 92% are singletons. The data are from a study of human versus mouse CDR3 diversity and MHC coevolution. Study conclusions and caveats: Humans had the largest estimated TCR beta repertoire, 1.5 million to 2 million clonotypes. Human T cells were selected on about six MHC II alleles.

Germline V gives CDR1 MNHEY, CDR2 SMNVEV (reference sequence). The CDR3 is 15 residues long. The rearrangement links TRBV27 to TRBJ2-5, with TRBD2 matching over 9 bases. The assigned J gene may be wrong: the sequence end matches TRBJ2-7 better. Sequences were obtained from naive CD4+ T cells from blood. Sample subset: CD45RO-negative CD62L-positive naive CD4 T cells. This clonotype was obtained from a person aged 25 to 69 in good health. The CDR3 region has the DNA TGTGCCAGCAGTCCCTCCGGGACTAGCTGTTACGAGCAGTACTTC. Its translation is CASSPSGTSCYEQYF.